The 5 T cell receptor beta chains given below trace back to one sample, sequenced in a study of blood T cell repertoires in COVID-19. Method: immunoSEQ multiplex PCR; TCRdb's copy keeps in-frame clones and lacks some. This table holds some 150,000 clones, over 65% found once. The sequenced sample consisted of PBMCs or T cells enriched from blood (not recorded which). Receptors originate from a woman between 50 and 59 years old who had recovered from COVID-19.

V and J are TRBV5-1 and TRBJ2-3, with TRBD2 matching 13 bases. Germline CDR1 is SGHRS and CDR2 is YFSETQ. The CDR3 runs to 16 residues. The J segment lost 4 bases and the V segment lost 2 bases, leaving 4 bases of the junction unmatched. The CDR3 sequence is CASSLAGTSGADTQYF. CDR3 sequence (DNA): TGCGCCAGCAGCTTAGCCGGGACTAGCGGGGCAGATACGCAGTATTTT. The complete variable domain, with remaining parts taken from reference TRBV5-1 and TRBJ2-3, reads KAGVTQTPRYLIKTRGQQVTLSCSPISGHRSVSWYQQTPGQGLQFLFEYFSETQRNKGNFPGRFSGRQFSNSRSEMNVSTLELGDSALYLCASSLAGTSGADTQYFGPGTRLTVL.

J is TRBJ2-7 and V is TRBV6-4; the D gene is possibly TRBD1 (6 bases). Germline values: CDR1 MRHNA, CDR2 SNTAGT. The CDR3 is 13 amino acids. V lost 4 bases and J lost 5, with 12 bases in between. This chain's CDR3 is CASSAEAGDEQYF. Written as DNA, the CDR3 is TGTGCCAGCAGTGCGGAAGCAGGGGACGAGCAGTACTTC.

The V call is TRBV11-2, the J call TRBJ2-7; weak D call: TRBD2 (6 bases). The CDR3 extends over 14 amino acids. Trimming stripped 4 bases from V and 9 bases from J, with 19 bases between. Looked up from germline, CDR1 is SGHAT and CDR2 is FQNNGV. In nucleotides, the CDR3 is TGTGCCAGCAGCTCGGGACTCCGGGACGTTGGGCAGTACGTC. Residues: CASSSGLRDVGQYV.

V usage is TRBV19 and J usage is TRBJ1-1, with 9 positions matching TRBD1. Per germline, CDR1 LNHDA and CDR2 SQIVND (reference sequence). After removal of 6 bases from V and 0 bases from J, the junction contained 5 bases not matched to a gene. This CDR3 is 15 amino acids long. DNA for the CDR3: TGTGCCAGTAGGGGCCGGGACAGGGTGAACACTGAAGCTTTCTTT. Its translation is CASRGRDRVNTEAFF.

This chain joins TRBV5-6 and TRBJ1-6; no definite D call. This CDR3 spans 16 amino acids. Germline V gives CDR1 SGHDT, CDR2 YYEEEE. V shed 3 bases and J shed 1 base, with 11 bases lying between them. The CDR3 DNA is TGTGCCAGCAGCTCCGTCGCCGGGTCCTATAATTCACCCCTCCACTTT. Protein: CASSSVAGSYNSPLHF.